This T cell receptor beta chain was profiled in a study of cytomegalovirus exposure and HLA in healthy donors. Germline loops: CDR1 SGHTA, CDR2 FQGNSA. Germline trimming cut 1 base from V and 2 bases from J; bases unmatched to any gene: 2. The CDR3 contains 15 residues. The PCR made use of 60 Vbeta and 13 Jbeta primers. Sequencing used immunoSEQ multiplex PCR; TCRdb keeps in-frame clones, though not all of them. The repertoire holds under 250,000 clones, 78% seen once, with about 0.47% in the top ten. The source material was PBMCs. The chain is built from TRBV7-2 and TRBJ2-7, with 10 positions matching TRBD2. This clonotype was obtained from a boy under 18 in good health and CMV-seronegative. CDR3 in amino acids: CASSLESGGAYEQYF. CDR3 DNA sequence: TGTGCCAGCAGCTTAGAGAGCGGGGGGGCCTACGAGCAGTACTTC.